Listed below are T cell receptor beta chains from one sample, sequenced in a study of blood T cells in healthy people across ages. One entry per CDR3 protein, called by TCRdb with MiXCR from the 5' RACE reads. Found here are about 1.4 million distinct CDR3 sequences, roughly 59% of them singletons; the top ten hold roughly 6.3%. Material: blood. The receptors stem from a man between 18 and 29 years old in good health. The CDR3 runs from the conserved cysteine through the conserved F or W. A D gene is named only where the DNA matches it firmly. Not all rows give a size; the values are once, few, many and, for expanded clones, a class.

CDR3 DNA: TGCAGCAATGCTAAGTCTGGGGGGGAGACCCAGTACTTC
CDR3 protein: CSNAKSGGETQYF
J gene: TRBJ2-5
clone size: NA
D gene: NA
V gene: TRBV29-1

CDR3 DNA: TGTGCCAGCAGTGAAGAGACAGGGCGTTCACCCCTCCACTTT
CDR3 protein: CASSEETGRSPLHF
J gene: TRBJ1-6
clone size: many
D gene: TRBD1
V gene: TRBV6-1

CDR3 DNA: TGTGCCAGCAGCCAAGATGGAGGGCGCACAGATACGCAGTATTTT
CDR3 protein: CASSQDGGRTDTQYF
J gene: TRBJ2-3
clone size: few
D gene: NA
V gene: TRBV14

CDR3 DNA: TGCAGCGTCCCGGGGGCGAGCACAGATACGCAGTATTTT
CDR3 protein: CSVPGASTDTQYF
J gene: TRBJ2-3
clone size: NA
D gene: NA
V gene: TRBV20-1

CDR3 DNA: TGTGCCAGCGGACTAGCGGGAGACCTTTCCTACGAGCAGTACTTC
CDR3 protein: CASGLAGDLSYEQYF
J gene: TRBJ2-7
clone size: few
D gene: TRBD2
V gene: TRBV6-6

CDR3 DNA: TGCGCCAGCACAAGAGCGGGCGCGGGTAATGAGCAGTTCTTC
CDR3 protein: CASTRAGAGNEQFF
J gene: TRBJ2-1
clone size: NA
D gene: NA
V gene: TRBV4-1

CDR3 DNA: TGCCCCAGCAGCCTTGGGACTACAACTAGCACAGATACGCAGTATTTT
CDR3 protein: CPSSLGTTTSTDTQYF
J gene: TRBJ2-3
clone size: once
D gene: TRBD2
V gene: TRBV5-1

CDR3 DNA: TGCAGTGCTAGGGATGGGGTGGGATACTACGAGCAGTACTTC
CDR3 protein: CSARDGVGYYEQYF
J gene: TRBJ2-7
clone size: NA
D gene: NA
V gene: TRBV20-1

CDR3 DNA: TGCAGCGTTGAACGGGATTTCAGTTACAATGAGCAGTTCTTC
CDR3 protein: CSVERDFSYNEQFF
J gene: TRBJ2-1
clone size: NA
D gene: NA
V gene: TRBV29-1

CDR3 DNA: TGTGCCAGCAGCGGGGGCGAAGGAGGCTATGGCTACACCTTC
CDR3 protein: CASSGGEGGYGYTF
J gene: TRBJ1-2
clone size: once
D gene: NA
V gene: TRBV2

CDR3 DNA: TGTGCCACCAGTGACCTGGGCCCGAGGGAGACCCAGTACTTC
CDR3 protein: CATSDLGPRETQYF
J gene: TRBJ2-5
clone size: NA
D gene: NA
V gene: TRBV24-1

CDR3 DNA: TGTGCCAGTAGTATAGGACAGAGTAACTATGGCTACACCTTC
CDR3 protein: CASSIGQSNYGYTF
J gene: TRBJ1-2
clone size: few
D gene: NA
V gene: TRBV19

CDR3 DNA: TGTGCCAGCAGCCAAGATGGAGGGTTCGAGCAGTACTTC
CDR3 protein: CASSQDGGFEQYF
J gene: TRBJ2-7
clone size: NA
D gene: NA
V gene: TRBV4-2

CDR3 DNA: TGTGCCAGCAGTAACGTTGCATATGAAGCTTTCTTT
CDR3 protein: CASSNVAYEAFF
J gene: TRBJ1-1
clone size: NA
D gene: NA
V gene: TRBV6-6

CDR3 DNA: TGTGCCAGCAGTACCCTCGAGCAGGGGACCTACGAGCAGTACTTC
CDR3 protein: CASSTLEQGTYEQYF
J gene: TRBJ2-7
clone size: NA
D gene: NA
V gene: TRBV6-5

CDR3 DNA: TGTGCCATCAGTGCCCGGACAGACACTGAAGCTTTCTTT
CDR3 protein: CAISARTDTEAFF
J gene: TRBJ1-1
clone size: NA
D gene: NA
V gene: TRBV10-3

CDR3 DNA: TGCAGTGCTAGAGATATCGTGCTGGCGGATGGCTACACCTTC
CDR3 protein: CSARDIVLADGYTF
J gene: TRBJ1-2
clone size: NA
D gene: NA
V gene: TRBV20-1

CDR3 DNA: TGTGCCAGCAGCCTCCTGGGCAGCGAGGTCTACGAGCAGTACTTC
CDR3 protein: CASSLLGSEVYEQYF
J gene: TRBJ2-7
clone size: NA
D gene: NA
V gene: TRBV14

CDR3 DNA: TGTGCCACCAGTGATGGCGGGTGGGATGAGCAGTTCTTC
CDR3 protein: CATSDGGWDEQFF
J gene: TRBJ2-1
clone size: few
D gene: NA
V gene: TRBV24-1

CDR3 DNA: TGTGCCAGCAGAGGACAGGCCCCCACAGATGCTTTCTATGGCTACACCTTC
CDR3 protein: CASRGQAPTDAFYGYTF
J gene: TRBJ1-2
clone size: NA
D gene: TRBD1
V gene: TRBV25-1

CDR3 DNA: TGCGCCAGCAGCTTGGGTCTAGCGGGAAAAGAGACCCAGTTCTTC
CDR3 protein: CASSLGLAGKETQFF
J gene: TRBJ2-1
clone size: NA
D gene: TRBD2
V gene: TRBV5-1

CDR3 DNA: TGCAGCGTTGAAGGAAGGGACGCCGACGATGAGCAGTTCTTC
CDR3 protein: CSVEGRDADDEQFF
J gene: TRBJ2-1
clone size: NA
D gene: NA
V gene: TRBV29-1

CDR3 DNA: TGCAGTGCCCCCCGCGGGGTTCAAGAGACCCAGTACTTC
CDR3 protein: CSAPRGVQETQYF
J gene: TRBJ2-5
clone size: NA
D gene: NA
V gene: TRBV20-1

CDR3 DNA: TGTGCCAGCAGTTTAATGGGGGGGAGGTGGACTGAAGCTTTCTTT
CDR3 protein: CASSLMGGRWTEAFF
J gene: TRBJ1-1
clone size: NA
D gene: NA
V gene: TRBV28

CDR3 DNA: TGTGCCACCAGTGATTCTGCAGCGGGGTTCTCCTACAATGAGCAGTTCTTC
CDR3 protein: CATSDSAAGFSYNEQFF
J gene: TRBJ2-1
clone size: NA
D gene: TRBD2
V gene: TRBV24-1

CDR3 DNA: TGTGCCGGGGTTATCGGAGATACGCAGTATTTT
CDR3 protein: CAGVIGDTQYF
J gene: TRBJ2-3
clone size: NA
D gene: NA
V gene: TRBV7-2

CDR3 DNA: TGTGCCAGCAGCTTAAAGGGGCCTAAAGCCCACGAGCAGTACTTC
CDR3 protein: CASSLKGPKAHEQYF
J gene: TRBJ2-7
clone size: NA
D gene: NA
V gene: TRBV7-9

CDR3 DNA: TGCGCCAGCAGCTTGGATGTCAGCCTCTATGGCTACACCTTC
CDR3 protein: CASSLDVSLYGYTF
J gene: TRBJ1-2
clone size: NA
D gene: NA
V gene: TRBV5-1

CDR3 DNA: TGTGCCAGCAGTTCTGACACTCCGGGAGAGCAGTACTTC
CDR3 protein: CASSSDTPGEQYF
J gene: TRBJ2-5
clone size: once
D gene: NA
V gene: TRBV27

CDR3 DNA: TGTGCCAGCAGTTTGGGTATTGGCGGGGGGGCCCACGAGCAGTACTTC
CDR3 protein: CASSLGIGGGAHEQYF
J gene: TRBJ2-7
clone size: few
D gene: TRBD2
V gene: TRBV27

CDR3 DNA: TGCAGCGTTCCTTTAGTCGGGGACAGCCACAATGAGCAGTTCTTC
CDR3 protein: CSVPLVGDSHNEQFF
J gene: TRBJ2-1
clone size: NA
D gene: TRBD1
V gene: TRBV29-1

CDR3 DNA: TGTGCCAGCAGCTTCGGACAGGATAACTATGGCTACACCTTC
CDR3 protein: CASSFGQDNYGYTF
J gene: TRBJ1-2
clone size: NA
D gene: TRBD1
V gene: TRBV7-2

CDR3 DNA: TGTGCCACCGGACAGGAATTAAACTATGGCTACACCTTC
CDR3 protein: CATGQELNYGYTF
J gene: TRBJ1-2
clone size: NA
D gene: TRBD1
V gene: TRBV10-3

CDR3 DNA: TGTGCCAGCAGTATTGGGACGGCCAACTACGAGCAGTACTTC
CDR3 protein: CASSIGTANYEQYF
J gene: TRBJ2-7
clone size: NA
D gene: NA
V gene: TRBV6-5

CDR3 DNA: TGCAGTGCTAGAGCACTCCCGGGACGAACGGATGTTGGCAATCAGCCCCAGCATTTT
CDR3 protein: CSARALPGRTDVGNQPQHF
J gene: TRBJ1-5
clone size: NA
D gene: NA
V gene: TRBV20-1

CDR3 DNA: TGTGCCAGCAGCGTCGAGAGGCTAGCCTCTTGGCAGTACTTC
CDR3 protein: CASSVERLASWQYF
J gene: TRBJ2-4
clone size: NA
D gene: NA
V gene: TRBV7-8

CDR3 DNA: TGTGCCAGCAGCGCCGGGACAGGGGGCCCTGGGGCCAACGTCCTGACTTTC
CDR3 protein: CASSAGTGGPGANVLTF
J gene: TRBJ2-6
clone size: NA
D gene: TRBD1
V gene: TRBV9

CDR3 DNA: TGCAGTGCTAGGGACGAGACAGGCCATACGCAGTATTTT
CDR3 protein: CSARDETGHTQYF
J gene: TRBJ2-3
clone size: NA
D gene: NA
V gene: TRBV20-1

CDR3 DNA: TGTGCCAGCAGCCAAGATGGGACTTCAAGCGACGGCGAGCAGTACTTC
CDR3 protein: CASSQDGTSSDGEQYF
J gene: TRBJ2-7
clone size: few
D gene: NA
V gene: TRBV4-2

CDR3 DNA: TGTGCCAGCAGCGATGGGACTAGCGGGGGCCGAAGCTCCTACAATGAGCAGTTCTTC
CDR3 protein: CASSDGTSGGRSSYNEQFF
J gene: TRBJ2-1
clone size: once
D gene: TRBD2
V gene: TRBV9

CDR3 DNA: TGCAGCGTCGTATCATCGAACGGCAGGGACTTCTACGAGCAGTACTTC
CDR3 protein: CSVVSSNGRDFYEQYF
J gene: TRBJ2-7
clone size: NA
D gene: NA
V gene: TRBV29-1

CDR3 DNA: TGTGCCAGCAGCACGACAGGGTTAGGCTACGAGCAGTACTTC
CDR3 protein: CASSTTGLGYEQYF
J gene: TRBJ2-7
clone size: NA
D gene: TRBD1
V gene: TRBV27

CDR3 DNA: TGCAGTGTCGAGGGTAGTAGCGGGGGCTACAATGAGCAGTTCTTC
CDR3 protein: CSVEGSSGGYNEQFF
J gene: TRBJ2-1
clone size: NA
D gene: TRBD2
V gene: TRBV20-1

CDR3 DNA: TGTGCCAGCAGCCCTACTACTAGCGGAGAGACCCAGTACTTC
CDR3 protein: CASSPTTSGETQYF
J gene: TRBJ2-5
clone size: NA
D gene: TRBD2
V gene: TRBV7-9

CDR3 DNA: TGCGCCAGCAGCCACTCCCCCGTCTACGAGCAGTACTTC
CDR3 protein: CASSHSPVYEQYF
J gene: TRBJ2-7
clone size: NA
D gene: NA
V gene: TRBV4-1

CDR3 DNA: TGCAGCGAGGGAAAGGTGGACAGGGAGGTTGATTGCAATCAGCCCCAGCATTTT
CDR3 protein: CSEGKVDREVDCNQPQHF
J gene: TRBJ1-5
clone size: NA
D gene: TRBD1
V gene: TRBV29-1

CDR3 DNA: TGTGCCAGCAGCGTACAAATGGGGCAGTTGAACACTGAAGCTTTCTTT
CDR3 protein: CASSVQMGQLNTEAFF
J gene: TRBJ1-1
clone size: NA
D gene: NA
V gene: TRBV9

CDR3 DNA: TGCAGTGCACAGCCAGGCCTCTACATTGAGCAGTTCTTC
CDR3 protein: CSAQPGLYIEQFF
J gene: TRBJ2-1
clone size: NA
D gene: NA
V gene: TRBV20-1

CDR3 DNA: TGCAGCGTTAATCTACTCAGCTCCTACGAGCAGTACTTC
CDR3 protein: CSVNLLSSYEQYF
J gene: TRBJ2-7
clone size: few
D gene: NA
V gene: TRBV29-1

CDR3 DNA: TGCAGCGTTGAAGATTGGCTAGCGGCGCCGAATGGTGGGCAGTTCTTC
CDR3 protein: CSVEDWLAAPNGGQFF
J gene: TRBJ2-1
clone size: few
D gene: TRBD2
V gene: TRBV29-1

CDR3 DNA: TGCGCCAGCAGCCAAGGTCGCCTGGAGAACTCTGGGGCCAACGCCCTGACTTTC
CDR3 protein: CASSQGRLENSGANALTF
J gene: TRBJ2-6
clone size: few
D gene: NA
V gene: TRBV4-1

CDR3 DNA: TGTGCCAGCAGTTACAGGGTAGACGGCGGGGAGCTGTTTTTT
CDR3 protein: CASSYRVDGGELFF
J gene: TRBJ2-2
clone size: NA
D gene: NA
V gene: TRBV12-3/TRBV12-4

CDR3 DNA: TGTGCCAGCGGCCAAAACTGGCCCCAGCATTTT
CDR3 protein: CASGQNWPQHF
J gene: TRBJ1-5
clone size: NA
D gene: NA
V gene: TRBV4-2

CDR3 DNA: TGTGCCAGTTCTTACACAGTGTCCTACAATGAGCAGTTCTTC
CDR3 protein: CASSYTVSYNEQFF
J gene: TRBJ2-1
clone size: NA
D gene: NA
V gene: TRBV9